Below, 13 T cell receptor beta chains from the same sample are listed, as sequenced in a study of blood T cell repertoires in COVID-19. The protocol was immunoSEQ multiplex PCR, while the TCRdb copy is restricted to in-frame clones and leaves out a portion. This table has 300,000 to 400,000 clones, around 90% appearing once. Sequencing used PBMCs or T cells enriched from blood (not recorded which). These receptors were obtained from a man aged 25 to 40 who had recovered from COVID-19.

The J gene is TRBJ2-5, the V gene TRBV14; maybe TRBD2 (5 bases). CDR3 length: 16 amino acids. The germline V gene has CDR1 SGHDN and CDR2 FVKESK. Trimming took off 3 bases at V and 5 bases at J, with 19 bases between the two ends. The CDR3 nucleotides are TGTGCCAGCAGCCAGGTATCTGGAGGATCGTTCGAGACCCAGTACTTC. This gives the protein CASSQVSGGSFETQYF.

This clone was observed once. The chain employs TRBV5-1 and TRBJ2-2; D remains unclear. Trimming removed 1 base at V and 5 bases at J, with 12 bases between. The CDR3 consists of 15 residues. Germline values: CDR1 SGHRS, CDR2 YFSETQ. As DNA, the CDR3 is TGCGCCAGCAGCTTGCCGGCAGGCGATACCGGGGAGCTGTTTTTT. Residues: CASSLPAGDTGELFF. The full variable domain, its missing parts supplied by reference TRBV5-1 and TRBJ2-2, is KAGVTQTPRYLIKTRGQQVTLSCSPISGHRSVSWYQQTPGQGLQFLFEYFSETQRNKGNFPGRFSGRQFSNSRSEMNVSTLELGDSALYLCASSLPAGDTGELFFGEGSRLTVL.

This clone appeared once. The chain is built from TRBV21-1 and TRBJ1-5; TRBD1 is taken as the D call from the table, unchecked against the DNA. TRBV21-1 constitutes a pseudogene. This CDR3 is 19 amino acids long. CDR3 loop: CASSKRQDRGFYSNQPQHF. In DNA, the CDR3 is TGTGCCAGCAGCAAACGGCAGGACAGGGGGTTCTATAGCAATCAGCCCCAGCATTTT.

The rearrangement joins TRBV7-8 to TRBJ2-1, with D maybe TRBD2 (5 bases). The CDR3 sequence is 18 residues long. Trimming took 0 bases from V and 0 from J, leaving 15 bases between them. CDR1 and CDR2 (germline): SGHVS, FQNEAQ. CDR3 region: CASSLARASLSSYNEQFF. The CDR3 coding sequence is TGTGCCAGCAGCTTAGCGCGGGCTAGCCTCAGCTCCTACAATGAGCAGTTCTTC.

The chain couples TRBV5-1 to TRBJ2-3, with TRBD1 matching 9 bases. The CDR3 covers 16 residues. J lost 3 bases, V lost 2 bases, and 7 bases had no gene match. CDR1 and CDR2 from the germline V gene are SGHRS and YFSETQ. This CDR3 reads CASSFPQGAGTDTQYF. CDR3 nucleotides: TGCGCCAGCAGCTTCCCACAGGGGGCAGGGACAGATACGCAGTATTTT. Filled out from reference TRBV5-1 and TRBJ2-3, the complete variable domain reads KAGVTQTPRYLIKTRGQQVTLSCSPISGHRSVSWYQQTPGQGLQFLFEYFSETQRNKGNFPGRFSGRQFSNSRSEMNVSTLELGDSALYLCASSFPQGAGTDTQYFGPGTRLTVL.

The chain joins TRBV10-3 to TRBJ1-5; TRBD1 matches 7 bases. Germline V lookup: CDR1 ENHRY, CDR2 SYGVKD. Trimming cost V 3 bases and J 2 bases; bases outside gene matches: 7. CDR3 size: 16 residues. CDR3 protein: CAISDSGQRGNQPQHF. The CDR3 region has the DNA TGTGCCATCAGTGACTCGGGACAGCGAGGCAATCAGCCCCAGCATTTT.

This clone was seen just once. The rearrangement links TRBV5-1 to TRBJ2-2, with D perhaps TRBD2 (6 bases). The CDR3 extends over 14 amino acids. The ends were cut back, 5 bases at V and 4 bases at J, with 12 bases in the middle. Germline V lookup: CDR1 SGHRS, CDR2 YFSETQ. The CDR3 nucleotides read TGCGCCAGCAGAAGGGGACTGAGCACCGGGGAGCTGTTTTTT. Translating gives CASRRGLSTGELFF.

This chain connects TRBV7-9 to TRBJ2-5; 9 nucleotides align to TRBD1. V gave up 5 bases and J gave up 4 bases; unmatched junction bases: 5. The CDR3 has 14 residues. From germline, CDR1 is SEHNR and CDR2 FQNEAQ (reference sequence). DNA for the CDR3: TGTGCCAGCAGCCACAGGGGGCAATCAGAGACCCAGTACTTC. This translates into CASSHRGQSETQYF.

The rearrangement uses TRBV7-2 and TRBJ2-7; possible D gene TRBD1, 5 bases. The CDR3 runs 16 residues. Germline assignment: CDR1 SGHTA and CDR2 FQGNSA. V was pared by 0 bases and J by 0 bases, with 12 bases between. The CDR3 sequence: CASSLAAGPSSYEQYF. The CDR3 DNA follows: TGTGCCAGCAGCTTAGCGGCAGGGCCTAGCTCCTACGAGCAGTACTTC.

This chain joins TRBV19 and TRBJ1-4, with TRBD1 matching 9 bases. Germline V lookup: CDR1 LNHDA, CDR2 SQIVND (reference sequence). Trimming took 11 bases from V and 3 from J; bases not matched to a gene: 10. The CDR3 spans 15 residues. CDR3 in DNA: TGTGCCTCTACCACAGGGGGCGCGGCTAATGAAAAACTGTTTTTT. Amino acid sequence: CASTTGGAANEKLFF.

V is TRBV5-6 and J is TRBJ2-3; D is uncertain. The V end was cut by 3 bases, the J end by 1 base, with 9 bases between. The CDR3 loop spans 14 amino acids. Germline V CDR1 and CDR2: SGHDT, YYEEEE. For the CDR3, the DNA is TGTGCCAGCAGCTCACCCCGGGGCACAGATACGCAGTATTTT. It translates to CASSSPRGTDTQYF.

The chain links TRBV19 to TRBJ1-4; D call uncertain. The germline gives CDR1 LNHDA, CDR2 SQIVND (reference sequence). V lost 3 bases and J lost 3, with 11 bases in between. The CDR3 runs to 15 residues. The DNA of the CDR3 is TGTGCCAGTAGTATTGCGTCGGGGTCTAATGAAAAACTGTTTTTT. It specifies CASSIASGSNEKLFF.

CDR3 region: CASSSSGGPYNEQFF. The CDR3, as DNA: TGTGCCAGCAGCTCTAGCGGGGGACCTTACAATGAGCAGTTCTTC. V and J are TRBV3-1 (or the pseudogene TRBV3-2) and TRBJ2-1; TRBD2 matches 10 bases. J was trimmed by 4 bases and V by 5 bases; bases with no gene match: 5. From germline, CDR1 is LGHDT and CDR2 YNNKEL (reference sequence). The CDR3 length is 15 residues.